This paragraph covers one TCR beta chain sequence. The antigen is undetermined. V was cut by 5 bases and J by 6 bases, with 14 bases left in between. This CDR3 contains 14 residues. The germline V gene encodes CDR1 MNHEY and CDR2 SVGAGI. The PCR employed 60 Vbeta primers together with 13 Jbeta primers. Produced via immunoSEQ multiplex PCR; TCRdb's table is partial and in-frame only. The top ten hold around 6.4% of the sample, which has roughly 79,000 clones, around 76% seen once. The data derive from a study of cytomegalovirus exposure and HLA in healthy donors. Study-level findings and limits: TCR beta chain V- and J-gene trimming was linked, in a later analysis, to a missense variant in DCLRE1C.

Source material: PBMCs. This chain joins TRBV6-5 and TRBJ1-5, with unresolved D. The sequence was collected from a woman aged 45-59 years in good health and CMV-seropositive. The CDR3 sequence: CASSELQRVQPQHF. The CDR3, as DNA: TGTGCCAGCAGTGAACTGCAACGAGTTCAGCCCCAGCATTTT.